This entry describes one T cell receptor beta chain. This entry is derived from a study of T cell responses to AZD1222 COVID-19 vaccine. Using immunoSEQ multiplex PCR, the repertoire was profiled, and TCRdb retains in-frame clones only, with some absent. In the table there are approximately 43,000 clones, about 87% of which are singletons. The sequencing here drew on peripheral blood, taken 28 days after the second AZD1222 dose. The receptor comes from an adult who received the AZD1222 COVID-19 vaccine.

The chain's CDR3 is CASSELAGGRNEQFF. Here the CDR3 DNA reads TGTGCCAGCAGCGAACTAGCGGGGGGACGTAACGAGCAGTTCTTC. The chain is built from TRBV9 and TRBJ2-1, with 12 bases identical to TRBD2. The CDR3 covers 15 residues. Looked up from germline, CDR1 is SGDLS and CDR2 is YYNGEE. With 3 bases clipped from V and 10 bases from J, the junction kept 8 bases outside the gene matches.